Listed below are T cell receptor beta chains from one sample, sequenced in a study of T cell responses to AZD1222 COVID-19 vaccine. Some clones are missing from TCRdb's copy, which holds only in-frame ones; the method was immunoSEQ multiplex PCR. The sample holds 120,000 or so clones; 80% to 90% are singletons and the top ten take about 27%. The sequences come from peripheral blood, collected 28 days after the second AZD1222 dose. These TCRs come from an adult who received the AZD1222 COVID-19 vaccine. CDR3s include the opening cysteine and the closing phenylalanine or tryptophan. Each record gives: V gene, clone size, CDR3 length, D gene, J gene, CDR3 DNA, CDR3 protein. D genes are given only for firm matches. Clone size appears in some rows only: once, few, many, or a class for an expanded clone.

TRBV12-2,.,17,.,TRBJ2-3,TGTGCAAGTCGCTCCAACTATACTAGTAGAGGCACAGATACGCAGTATTTT,CASRSNYTSRGTDTQYF
TRBV10-3,.,13,TRBD1,TRBJ2-7,TGTGCCATCAGTGAGTTTGACAGGGCCGCGCAGTACTTC,CAISEFDRAAQYF
TRBV7-2,.,14,.,TRBJ1-5,TGTGCCAGCAGCTTAGAAATAGGGAATCAGCCCCAGCATTTT,CASSLEIGNQPQHF
TRBV5-4,.,15,.,TRBJ2-3,TGTGCCAGCAGCTTGGATGCGAAAGTCACAGATACGCAGTATTTT,CASSLDAKVTDTQYF
TRBV5-4,.,15,TRBD1,TRBJ1-1,TGTGCCAGCAGCCAACAGGGGGTCGTGAACACTGAAGCTTTCTTT,CASSQQGVVNTEAFF
TRBV7-3,.,15,TRBD1,TRBJ2-2,TGTGCCAGCAGCCTCGGACAGGGTATCACCGGGGAGCTGTTTTTT,CASSLGQGITGELFF
TRBV28,.,17,.,TRBJ2-6,TGTGCCAGCAGTCCCCCCAAAACAGGAGGGGGGGCCAACGTCCTGACTTTC,CASSPPKTGGGANVLTF
TRBV15,.,15,.,TRBJ1-2,TGTGCCACCAGCAGAGCTGCCCAGGGTTACGGAGGCTACACCTTC,CATSRAAQGYGGYTF
TRBV5-4,few,15,TRBD2,TRBJ2-7,TGTGCCAGCAGCCGGACTAGCGGGGGCACCTACGAGCAGTACTTC,CASSRTSGGTYEQYF
TRBV2,.,11,.,TRBJ1-1,TGTGCCAGCACCTTGAACACTGAAGCTTTCTTT,CASTLNTEAFF